The present T cell receptor (beta chain) was sequenced within a study of blood T cells in healthy people across ages. Isolating PBMCs gave at least 6 million of these cells per sample. The authors ran a second PCR of roughly 6 to 12 cycles using a sample-barcoded 5' primer and a J-beta primer mix. TCRdb re-derived calls from the 5' RACE reads in MiXCR, one entry per CDR3 protein. The table records about 400,000 distinct CDR3 sequences, 52% of them present only once. The sample consisted of blood. This TCR was recovered from a man aged 55 to 70 in good health.

CDR3 region: CASSEPGRAYSNSPLHF. CDR3 nucleotides: TGTGCCAGCAGTGAACCTGGGAGGGCATATAGTAATTCACCCCTCCACTTT. The chain is built from TRBV25-1 and TRBJ1-6; no clear D. The germline CDR1 and CDR2 sequences are MGHDK and SYGVNS. V lost 2 bases and J 6 bases, leaving 17 bases between the germline ends. The CDR3 runs to 17 residues.